This T cell receptor (beta chain) was recovered during a study of shared T cell receptors in the human thymus (dated by TCRdb to the early 2020s). Study-wide context: The study investigated the way shared, self-reactive T-cell receptor alpha chains are produced in the human thymus.

As for this clone: This receptor's antigen is unknown. Base qualities were left out, and no much larger clone turns up one base away.

The method was the immunoSEQ multiplex PCR assay. TCRdb mirrors the immuneACCESS table, restricted to in-frame sequences. Some clones are absent from its copies; in checked studies, under half trace to an unresolved V gene, and the reason for the others is unknown. This sample holds about 730,000 clones; over 75% were observed only once. In total, the top ten clones hold under 0.012% of the sample. From cysteine to phenylalanine, the CDR3 is 15 amino acids long. The entry retains the CDR3 DNA only, 45 bases that are in frame from base 1. CDR1 and CDR2 are read off the germline V gene (reference sequence) as SGHKS and YYEKEE. V is reduced by 1 base and J by 2 bases, leaving a spacing of 13 bases between them. This sample was also put to use in a study of human thymus T cells. From the second report: Immunologically healthy infants undergoing open corrective cardiac surgery for congenital heart defects in Finland were used as donors. Thymus tissue was collected as surgical resects that were removed during corrective cardiac surgery. V and J gene segment usage appeared biased in both thymic and peripheral blood repertoires. The related research found that thymic TCR repertoires overlapped highly between unrelated individuals. The study characterized TCR alpha and beta repertoires from about 8 infant thymus samples and a few related peripheral blood samples. The infant donors were roughly 7 to 244 days old, and the cohort included six or seven males and a couple of females. Thymocytes were mechanically released from the tissue and were stored as pellets of about 10-30 million cells at -70 degrees C. A QIAsymphony instrument was used to extract genomic DNA from frozen cell pellets. The immunoSEQ multiplex PCR assay was used to amplify the TCRB and TCRAD loci from a standardized amount of quality-controlled genomic DNA. The amplicons spanned the V(D)J region and were long enough to cover the CDR3 and allow V and J genes to be identified. Amplicon sequencing was performed on an Illumina platform through the commercial immunoSEQ service. Primer bias and sequencing errors were corrected as previously described, and TCRAD and TCRB were defined on the basis of the IMGT database. Repertoires were analysed with immunoSEQ Analyzer 3.0 and VDJTools, covering basic statistics, V/J segment usage, diversity estimates, rarefaction and pairwise overlap. Diversity was estimated with Chao1, ChaoE, Efron-Thisted, Shannon and inverse Simpson indices, and also on datasets down-sampled to the smallest sample. For repertoire overlap, CDR3 nucleotide sequence, V gene and J gene had to match strictly, and clustering was done by Jaccard-based multidimensional scaling. Thymus samples yielded on average roughly 800,000 unique TCRB clonotypes, compared with 75,000 to 85,000 from blood samples.

Recombination linked TRBV5-5 to TRBJ2-7, with the D gene not confidently named. The TCR originated in a girl less than two years old with a congenital heart defect. Donor details come from another sample of the same person, matched by shared clones. Sequencing was carried out using thymocytes. The sequence in DNA is TGTGCCAGCAGCTTGAGATCCCGGGTGACCTACGAGCAGTACTTC. The encoded protein is CASSLRSRVTYEQYF.